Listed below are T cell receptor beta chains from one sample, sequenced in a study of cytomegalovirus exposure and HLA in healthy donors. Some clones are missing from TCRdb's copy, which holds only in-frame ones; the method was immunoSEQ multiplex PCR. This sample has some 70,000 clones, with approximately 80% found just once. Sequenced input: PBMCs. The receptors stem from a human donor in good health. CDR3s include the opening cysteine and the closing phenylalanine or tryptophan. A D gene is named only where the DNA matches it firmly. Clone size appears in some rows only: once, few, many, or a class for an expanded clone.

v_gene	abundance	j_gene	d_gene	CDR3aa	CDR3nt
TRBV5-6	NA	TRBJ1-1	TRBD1	CASSRRGLGNTEAFF	TGTGCCAGCAGCCGGAGGGGGCTAGGGAACACTGAAGCTTTCTTT
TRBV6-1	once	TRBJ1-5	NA	CASRSSQPQHF	TGTGCCAGCAGGTCCTCTCAGCCCCAGCATTTT
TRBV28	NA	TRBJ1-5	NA	CASSLTATYSNQPQHF	TGTGCCAGCAGTTTGACAGCTACCTATAGCAATCAGCCCCAGCATTTT
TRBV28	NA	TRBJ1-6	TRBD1	CASSVGTGNNSPLHF	TGTGCCAGCAGTGTCGGGACAGGGAATAATTCACCCCTCCACTTT
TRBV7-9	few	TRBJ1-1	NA	CASSLQRDTEAFF	TGTGCCAGCAGCTTGCAGAGGGACACTGAAGCTTTCTTT
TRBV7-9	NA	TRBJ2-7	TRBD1	CASSSPGGRPYEQYF	TGTGCCAGCAGCTCTCCAGGGGGACGTCCCTACGAGCAGTACTTC
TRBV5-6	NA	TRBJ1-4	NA	CASSLDGANEKLFF	TGTGCCAGCAGCTTGGACGGGGCTAATGAAAAACTGTTTTTT
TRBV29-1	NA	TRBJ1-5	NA	CSVRGPDQPQHF	TGCAGCGTCAGAGGTCCGGATCAGCCCCAGCATTTT
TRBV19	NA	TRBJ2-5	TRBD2	CASNLLAAYSPQETQYF	TGTGCCAGTAATTTACTAGCGGCTTATTCACCCCAAGAGACCCAGTACTTC
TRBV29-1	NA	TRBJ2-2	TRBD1	CSVGRTGFAGELFF	TGCAGCGTTGGTAGGACAGGGTTTGCCGGGGAGCTGTTTTTT
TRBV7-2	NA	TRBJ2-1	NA	CASSLRGASYNEQFF	TGTGCCAGCAGCTTACGCGGGGCTTCCTACAATGAGCAGTTCTTC
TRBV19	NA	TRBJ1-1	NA	CASSSTGPIEAFF	TGTGCCAGTAGTAGTACAGGGCCGATTGAAGCTTTCTTT
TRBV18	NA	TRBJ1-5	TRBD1	CASSTGQAPRGQPQHF	TGTGCCAGCTCCACTGGACAGGCACCTCGGGGGCAGCCCCAGCATTTT
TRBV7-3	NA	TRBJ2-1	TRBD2	CASSPSGGGGYNEQFF	TGTGCCAGCAGCCCGAGCGGCGGGGGGGGTTACAATGAGCAGTTCTTC
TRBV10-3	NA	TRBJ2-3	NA	CATQGLDTQYF	TGTGCCACTCAGGGGTTAGATACGCAGTATTTT
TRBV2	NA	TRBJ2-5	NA	CAGSGQRQETQYF	TGTGCCGGATCTGGACAGAGGCAAGAGACCCAGTACTTC
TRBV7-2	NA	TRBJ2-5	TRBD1	CASSPRTGPGETQYF	TGTGCCAGCAGCCCACGGACAGGTCCCGGAGAGACCCAGTACTTC
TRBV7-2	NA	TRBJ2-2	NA	CASSLALGGALNTGELFF	TGTGCCAGCAGCTTAGCGCTAGGGGGGGCCTTAAACACCGGGGAGCTGTTTTTT